This entry describes one T cell receptor beta chain. Its antigen is unidentified. This specimen belongs to a study of CD8+ T cells in alopecia areata. Study-wide points: There were many expanded lesional clones persisting in scalp and blood during tofacitinib. Especially in alopecia totalis/universalis, lesional scalp showed greater clonality than normal scalp did.

Treatment specified: oral pan-JAK inhibitor, 5-10 mg twice daily. Separation by sorting yielded CD4+ and CD8+ T cells from PBMCs. V lost 3 bases, J lost 5 bases, and 6 bases stayed unmatched. The CDR3 is made up of 14 amino acids. The germline gives CDR1 GTSNPN, CDR2 SVGIG (reference sequence). Sequencing templates came from extracted RNA that was reverse transcribed into cDNA. Clones were read by immunoSEQ multiplex PCR, and TCRdb kept only the in-frame ones, dropping some. The sample lists more than 150,000 clones, 50% to 60% occurring once. The chain carries TRBV30 and TRBJ2-5; 10 bases are a match to TRBD2. The TCR originated in a human donor with alopecia areata. The sequencing used CD4+ T cells sorted from blood, collected at week 4, from a patient treated with tofacitinib. The DNA of the CDR3 is TGTGCCTGGAGCCCTAGCGGGGGCGGTGAGACCCAGTACTTC. It yields the protein CAWSPSGGGETQYF.